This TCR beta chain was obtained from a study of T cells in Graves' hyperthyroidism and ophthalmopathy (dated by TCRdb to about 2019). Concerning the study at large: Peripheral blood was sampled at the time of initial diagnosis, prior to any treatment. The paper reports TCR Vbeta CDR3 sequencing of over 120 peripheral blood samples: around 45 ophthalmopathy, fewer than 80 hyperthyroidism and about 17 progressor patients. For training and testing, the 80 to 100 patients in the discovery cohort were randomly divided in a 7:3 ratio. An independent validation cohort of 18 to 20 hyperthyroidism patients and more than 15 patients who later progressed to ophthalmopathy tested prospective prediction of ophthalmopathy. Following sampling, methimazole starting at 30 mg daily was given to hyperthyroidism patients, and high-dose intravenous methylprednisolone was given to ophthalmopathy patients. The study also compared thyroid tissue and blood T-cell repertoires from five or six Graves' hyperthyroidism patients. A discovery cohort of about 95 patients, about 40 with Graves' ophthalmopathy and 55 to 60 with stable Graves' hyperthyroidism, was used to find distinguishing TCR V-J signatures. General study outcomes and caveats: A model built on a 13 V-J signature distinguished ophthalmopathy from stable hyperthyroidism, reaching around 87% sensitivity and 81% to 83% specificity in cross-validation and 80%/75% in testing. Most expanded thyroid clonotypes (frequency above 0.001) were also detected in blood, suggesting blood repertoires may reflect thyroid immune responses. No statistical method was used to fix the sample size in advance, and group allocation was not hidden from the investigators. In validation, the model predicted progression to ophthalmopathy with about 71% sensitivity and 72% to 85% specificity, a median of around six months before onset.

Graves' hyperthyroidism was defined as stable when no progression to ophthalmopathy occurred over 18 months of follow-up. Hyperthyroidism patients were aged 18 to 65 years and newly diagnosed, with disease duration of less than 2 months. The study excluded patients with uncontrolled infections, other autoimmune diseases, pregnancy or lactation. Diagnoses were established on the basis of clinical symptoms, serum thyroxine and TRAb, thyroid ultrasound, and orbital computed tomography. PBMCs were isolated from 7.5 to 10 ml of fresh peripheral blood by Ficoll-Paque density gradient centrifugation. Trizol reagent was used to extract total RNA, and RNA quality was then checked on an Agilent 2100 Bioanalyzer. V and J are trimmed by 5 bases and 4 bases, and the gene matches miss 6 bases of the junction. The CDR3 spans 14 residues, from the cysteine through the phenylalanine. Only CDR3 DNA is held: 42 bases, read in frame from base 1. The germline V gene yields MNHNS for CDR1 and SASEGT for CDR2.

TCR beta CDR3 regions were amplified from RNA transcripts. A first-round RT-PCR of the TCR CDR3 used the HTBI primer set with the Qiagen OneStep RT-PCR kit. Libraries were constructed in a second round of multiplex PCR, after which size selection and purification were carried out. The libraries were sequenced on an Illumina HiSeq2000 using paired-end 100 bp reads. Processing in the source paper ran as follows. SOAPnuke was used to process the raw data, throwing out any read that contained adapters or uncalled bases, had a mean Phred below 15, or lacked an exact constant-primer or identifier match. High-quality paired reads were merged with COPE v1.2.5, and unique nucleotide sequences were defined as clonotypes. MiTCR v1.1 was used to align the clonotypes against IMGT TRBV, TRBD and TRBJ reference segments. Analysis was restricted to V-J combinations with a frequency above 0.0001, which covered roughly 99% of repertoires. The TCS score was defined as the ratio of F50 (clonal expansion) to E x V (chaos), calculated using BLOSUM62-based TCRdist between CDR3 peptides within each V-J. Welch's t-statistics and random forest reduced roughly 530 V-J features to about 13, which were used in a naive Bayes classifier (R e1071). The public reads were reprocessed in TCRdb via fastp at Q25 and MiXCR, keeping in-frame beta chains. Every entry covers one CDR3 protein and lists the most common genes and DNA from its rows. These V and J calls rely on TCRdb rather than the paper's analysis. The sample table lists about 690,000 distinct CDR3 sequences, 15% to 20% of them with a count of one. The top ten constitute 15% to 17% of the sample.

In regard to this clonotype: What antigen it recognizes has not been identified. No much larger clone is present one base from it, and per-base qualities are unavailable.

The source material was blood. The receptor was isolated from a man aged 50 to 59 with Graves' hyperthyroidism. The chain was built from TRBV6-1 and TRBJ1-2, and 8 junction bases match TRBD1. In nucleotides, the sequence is TGTGCCAGCAGTCGGACAGGGTCTAGCTATGGCTACACCTTC. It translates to CASSRTGSSYGYTF.